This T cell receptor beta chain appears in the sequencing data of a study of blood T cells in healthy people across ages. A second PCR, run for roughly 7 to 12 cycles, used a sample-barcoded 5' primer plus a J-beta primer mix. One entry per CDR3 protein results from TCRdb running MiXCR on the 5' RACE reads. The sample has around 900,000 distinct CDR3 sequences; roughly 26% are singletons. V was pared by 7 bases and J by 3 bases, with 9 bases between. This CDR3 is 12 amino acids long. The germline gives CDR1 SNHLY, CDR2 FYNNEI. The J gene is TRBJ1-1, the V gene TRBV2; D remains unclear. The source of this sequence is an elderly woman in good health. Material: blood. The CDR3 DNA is TGTGCCAGCAAGACGGAGGACACTGAAGCTTTCTTT. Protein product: CASKTEDTEAFF.